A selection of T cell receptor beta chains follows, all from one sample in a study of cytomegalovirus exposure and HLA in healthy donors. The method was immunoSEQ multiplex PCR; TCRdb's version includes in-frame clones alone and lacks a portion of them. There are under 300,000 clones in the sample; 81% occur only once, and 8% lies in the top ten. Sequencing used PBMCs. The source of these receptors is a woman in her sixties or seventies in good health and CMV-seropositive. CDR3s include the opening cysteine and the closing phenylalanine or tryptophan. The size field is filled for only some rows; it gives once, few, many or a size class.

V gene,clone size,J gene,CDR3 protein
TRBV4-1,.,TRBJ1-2,CASSQIGYGTPFNYGYTF
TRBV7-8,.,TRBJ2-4,CASSLALAGGAHF
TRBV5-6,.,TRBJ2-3,CASSQVETSGVADTQYF
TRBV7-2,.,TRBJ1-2,CASRSREGYTF
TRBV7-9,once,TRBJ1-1,CASRDRNTEAFF
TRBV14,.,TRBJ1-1,CASSQKIEDRLEAFF
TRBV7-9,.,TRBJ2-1,CASSLGGDRNNEQFF
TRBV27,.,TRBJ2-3,CASSLSRQGTDTQYF
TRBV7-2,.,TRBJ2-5,CASSSPIGQGVLGTQYF
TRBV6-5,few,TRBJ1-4,CASSQTATNEKLFF
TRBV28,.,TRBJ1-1,CASSWTGVGNTEAFF
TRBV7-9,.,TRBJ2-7,CASSSSLTGLAGTYEQYF
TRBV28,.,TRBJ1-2,CASTQQGLSGYTF
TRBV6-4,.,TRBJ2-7,CASSPTGGHLYEQYF
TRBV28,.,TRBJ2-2,CASSTTYTGELFF
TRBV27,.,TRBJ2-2,CASSLSQGANTGELFF
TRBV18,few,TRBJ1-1,CASSPRGAEAFF
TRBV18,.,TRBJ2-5,CASSPGVRLLKETQYF
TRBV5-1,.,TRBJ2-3,CASSLWDSNTDTQYF
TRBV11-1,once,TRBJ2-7,CASSPEQATYEQYF
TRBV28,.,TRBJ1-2,CASSLGDRGQNYGYTF
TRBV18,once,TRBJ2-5,CASSPAVETQYF
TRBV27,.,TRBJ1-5,CASSLAGGSNQPQHF
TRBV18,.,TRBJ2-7,CASSPPGQGIQQYF
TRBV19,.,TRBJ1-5,CASTPGTPDQPQHF
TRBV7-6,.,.,CASSLGAGAPSRTYEQYF
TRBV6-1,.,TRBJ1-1,CASSARAGNTEAFF
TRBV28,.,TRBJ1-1,CASSSTPTGTAFF
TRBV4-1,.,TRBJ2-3,CASSLLGQDTDTQYF
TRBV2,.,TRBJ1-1,CASRETGVSYEAFF
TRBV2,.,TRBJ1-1,CASSWGQWGTEAFF
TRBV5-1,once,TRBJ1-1,CASSLGTGQMNTEAFF
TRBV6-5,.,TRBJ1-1,CASSYSSGADTEAFF
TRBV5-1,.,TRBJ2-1,CASSSSGAPSSYNEQFF
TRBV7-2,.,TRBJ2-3,CASSLRGSSSTDTQYF
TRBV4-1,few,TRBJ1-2,CASSQETRYGYTF